These 3 T cell receptor beta chains were sequenced from one sample in a study of STAT3 mutations in large granular lymphocyte leukemia. Clones were read by immunoSEQ multiplex PCR, and TCRdb kept only the in-frame ones, dropping some. The table lists about 42,000 clones, around 80% of them singletons. Study observations and caveats: At least one immunodominant TCR beta clonotype appeared in every T-cell large granular lymphocyte leukemia patient.

Antigens for these TCRs are unknown. The sample comprised PBMCs. The receptors were gathered from a human donor with T large granular lymphocyte leukemia. Some clones in this sample may be carry-over from other donors' samples.

This clone was counted a single time. The V gene is TRBV6-5, the J gene TRBJ1-2, with D hard to call. There are 13 residues in the CDR3. Germline V lookup: CDR1 MNHEY, CDR2 SVGAGI. V lost 0 bases and J 3 bases, leaving 5 bases between the germline ends. CDR3 protein: CASSYSGDYGYTF. The CDR3 DNA reads as TGTGCCAGCAGTTACTCCGGAGACTATGGCTACACCTTC.

This clone showed up just a few times. V usage is TRBV28 and J usage is TRBJ1-2; D possibly corresponds to TRBD1 (6 bases). The CDR3 consists of 14 residues. V was cut by 2 bases and J by 3 bases, with 10 bases left in between. Germline CDR1 and CDR2: MDHEN and SYDVKM. The CDR3 DNA is TGTGCCAGCAGTTTAGGGGGCCGCTACTATGGCTACACCTTC. Amino acid sequence: CASSLGGRYYGYTF.

This clone was seen only a few times. The chain has TRBV7-9 and TRBJ1-2; a possible D gene is TRBD1 (6 bases). The V and J ends lost 1 base and 10 bases respectively, with 19 bases between them. Germline V gene lookup returns CDR1 SEHNR and CDR2 FQNEAQ (reference sequence). The CDR3 has 15 amino acids. The CDR3 loop reads CASSLETGTRNVYTF. In DNA form, the CDR3 reads TGTGCCAGCAGCTTAGAGACAGGTACAAGGAACGTCTACACCTTC. The variable domain in full, completed from reference TRBV7-9 and TRBJ1-2, reads DTGVSQNPRHKITKRGQNVTFRCDPISEHNRLYWYRQTLGQGPEFLTYFQNEAQLEKSRLLSDRFSAERPKGSFSTLEIQRTEQGDSAMYLCASSLETGTRNVYTFGSGTRLTVV.